Only a few counts were recorded for the clone carrying this T cell receptor (beta chain). TCRdb ran MiXCR on the RT-PCR reads and lists one entry per CDR3 protein. The sample lists more than 600,000 distinct CDR3 sequences; more than 13% were seen once. From germline, CDR1 is LGHNA and CDR2 YSLEER. V shed 4 bases, J shed 6 bases, and the junction held 15 bases outside the gene matches. The CDR3 has 18 amino acids. The chain combines TRBV4-3 with TRBJ2-1, with 10 bases aligning to TRBD2. Sequenced sample: memory CD4+ T cells from blood. The TCR originated in a female donor in good health, serving as a healthy control. The CDR3 here is CASSPTGSLAGEVNEQFF. The CDR3 nucleotides are TGCGCCAGCAGCCCCACGGGCTCTCTAGCGGGAGAGGTCAATGAGCAGTTCTTC.